This T cell receptor (beta chain) was observed in a study of T cells after posttransplantation cyclophosphamide. V lost 2 bases, J lost 7 bases, and 2 bases stayed unmatched. The germline CDR1 and CDR2 sequences are SGHNT and YYREEE (reference sequence). The CDR3 loop spans 15 amino acids. In the case of this clone: Its antigen is undetermined.

On the day of bone marrow donation, the related graft donor provided peripheral blood. Overall study results and limits: Tissue-infiltrating T cells from skin or gut overlapped little with blood T cells. Donor CD8+ memory clones often dominated recipient blood repertoires at later times. TRB clonality was highly associated with recipient CMV seropositivity and reactivation.

Profiling relied on immunoSEQ multiplex PCR, and the TCRdb table lists in-frame clones only, not all of them. In the table there are more than 20,000 clones, 73% of which are singletons. The sample was memory CD4+ T cells sorted from PBMCs. The receptor was isolated from a woman aged 55-69 years in good health, CMV-negative, and a related stem cell transplant donor. V is TRBV5-4 and J is TRBJ1-6, with 11 bases fitting TRBD1. The CDR3 region is CASSLGTGGNSPLHF. Here the CDR3 DNA reads TGTGCCAGCAGCTTAGGGACAGGGGGGAATTCACCCCTCCACTTT.